This entry concerns a single T cell receptor (beta chain). Original handling: Researchers report that nucleated cell counts were estimated from reference gene primer amplification. Only in-frame clones appear in the TCRdb table, and some are missing; sequencing was by immunoSEQ multiplex PCR. The V and J calls and clone size are taken from that table; D and trimming were inferred from the DNA. The sample contains over 250,000 clones, around nine tenths of which appear only once. The sample is drawn from a study of blood T cell repertoires in COVID-19. At the level of the study: Specimens from acute and convalescent COVID-19 originated in the United States, Italy and Spain.

J was trimmed by 4 bases and V by 2 bases; bases with no gene match: 10. CDR3 length: 16 residues. CDR1 and CDR2 (germline): MDHEN, SYDVKM. The sample was PBMCs or T cells enriched from blood (not recorded which). The source is a woman in her fifties or sixties who had recovered from COVID-19. The chain links TRBV28 to TRBJ2-7, with 8 bases matching TRBD1. In nucleotides, the CDR3 is TGTGCCAGCAGTTTAGCGCGCGCAGGGGGCAGGTACGAGCAGTACTTC. The encoded protein is CASSLARAGGRYEQYF.